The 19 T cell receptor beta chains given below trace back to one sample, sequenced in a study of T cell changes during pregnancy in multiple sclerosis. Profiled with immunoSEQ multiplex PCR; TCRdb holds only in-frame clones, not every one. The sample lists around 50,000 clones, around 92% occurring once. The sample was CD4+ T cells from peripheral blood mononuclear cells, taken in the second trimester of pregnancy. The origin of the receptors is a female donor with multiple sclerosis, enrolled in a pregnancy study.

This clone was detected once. The CDR3 loop is CASSFPLDSNEKLFF. CDR3 in DNA: TGTGCCAGCAGTTTTCCGCTGGACAGCAATGAAAAACTGTTTTTT. The chain uses TRBV6-6 and TRBJ1-4; possibly TRBD1 for D (6 bases). The CDR3 consists of 15 residues. CDR1 and CDR2 from the germline V gene are MNHNY and SVGAGI (reference sequence). V dropped 4 bases and J dropped 5 bases, with 14 bases sitting between them.

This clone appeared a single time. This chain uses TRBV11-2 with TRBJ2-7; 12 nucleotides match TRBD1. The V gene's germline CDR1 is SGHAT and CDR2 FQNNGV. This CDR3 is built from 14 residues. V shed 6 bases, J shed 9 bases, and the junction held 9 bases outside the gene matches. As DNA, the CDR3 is TGTGCCAGCAGGACCTCCGGGACAGGGGGCGGGCAGTACTTC. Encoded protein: CASRTSGTGGGQYF. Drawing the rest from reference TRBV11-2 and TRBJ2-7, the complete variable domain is EAGVAQSPRYKIIEKRQSVAFWCNPISGHATLYWYQQILGQGPKLLIQFQNNGVVDDSQLPKDRFSAERLKGVDSTLKIQPAKLEDSAVYLCASRTSGTGGGQYFGPGTRLTVT.

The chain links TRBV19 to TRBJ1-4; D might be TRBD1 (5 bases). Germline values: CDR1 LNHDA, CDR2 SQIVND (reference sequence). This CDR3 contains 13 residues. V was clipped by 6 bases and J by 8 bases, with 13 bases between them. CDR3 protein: CASSWAGPEKLFF. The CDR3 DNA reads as TGTGCCAGTAGCTGGGCGGGGCCCGAAAAACTGTTTTTT.

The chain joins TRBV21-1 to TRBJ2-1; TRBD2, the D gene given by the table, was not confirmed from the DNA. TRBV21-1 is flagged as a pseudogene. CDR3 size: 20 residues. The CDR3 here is CASSRGTSGPPLISDNEQFF. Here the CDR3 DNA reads TGTGCCAGCAGCCGAGGGACTAGCGGCCCTCCACTCATATCCGACAATGAGCAGTTCTTC.

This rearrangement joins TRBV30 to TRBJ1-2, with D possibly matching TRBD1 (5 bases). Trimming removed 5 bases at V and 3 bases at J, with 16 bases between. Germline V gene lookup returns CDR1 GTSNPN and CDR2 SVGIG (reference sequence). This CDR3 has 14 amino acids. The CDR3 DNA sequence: TGTGCCTGGTTACAAGGTCGGGGGGACTATGGCTACACCTTC. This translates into CAWLQGRGDYGYTF.

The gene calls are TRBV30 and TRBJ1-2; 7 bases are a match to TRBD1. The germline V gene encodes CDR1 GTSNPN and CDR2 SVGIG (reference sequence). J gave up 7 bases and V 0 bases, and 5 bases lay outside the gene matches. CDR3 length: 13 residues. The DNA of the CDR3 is TGTGCCTGGAGTGTAGGGGGCGTTCGTGGCTACACCTTC. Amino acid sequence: CAWSVGGVRGYTF.

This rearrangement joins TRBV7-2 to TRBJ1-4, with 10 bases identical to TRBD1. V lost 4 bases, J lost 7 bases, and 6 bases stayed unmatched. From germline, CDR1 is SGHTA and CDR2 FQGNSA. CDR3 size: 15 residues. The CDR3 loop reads CASSSRQGAAEKLFF. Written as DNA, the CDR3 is TGTGCCAGCAGCTCTCGACAGGGGGCTGCTGAAAAACTGTTTTTT. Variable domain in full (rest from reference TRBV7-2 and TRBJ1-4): GAGVSQSPSNKVTEKGKDVELRCDPISGHTALYWYRQSLGQGLEFLIYFQGNSAPDKSGLPSDRFSAERTGGSVSTLTIQRTQQEDSAVYLCASSSRQGAAEKLFFGSGTQLSVL.

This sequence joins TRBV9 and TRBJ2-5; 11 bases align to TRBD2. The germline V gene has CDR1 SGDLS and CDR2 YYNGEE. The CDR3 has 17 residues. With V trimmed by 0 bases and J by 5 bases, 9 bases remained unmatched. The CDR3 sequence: CASSVGDSGGATETQYF. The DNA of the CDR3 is TGTGCCAGCAGCGTAGGGGATAGCGGGGGGGCTACGGAGACCCAGTACTTC. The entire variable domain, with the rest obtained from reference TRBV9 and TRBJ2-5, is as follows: DSGVTQTPKHLITATGQRVTLRCSPRSGDLSVYWYQQSLDQGLQFLIQYYNGEERAKGNILERFSAQQFPDLHSELNLSSLELGDSALYFCASSVGDSGGATETQYFGPGTRLLVL.

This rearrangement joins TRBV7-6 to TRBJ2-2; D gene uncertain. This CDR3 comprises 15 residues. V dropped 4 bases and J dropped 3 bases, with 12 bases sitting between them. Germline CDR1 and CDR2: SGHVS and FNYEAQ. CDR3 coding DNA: TGTGCCAGCAGCTCCGCGTCGTCCTACACCGGGGAGCTGTTTTTT. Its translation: CASSSASSYTGELFF.

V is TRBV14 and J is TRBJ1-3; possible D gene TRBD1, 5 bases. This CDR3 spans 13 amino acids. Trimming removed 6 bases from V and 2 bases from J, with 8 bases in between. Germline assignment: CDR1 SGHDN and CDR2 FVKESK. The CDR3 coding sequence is TGTGCCAGCAGTCGGGGGGCTGGAAACACCATATATTTT. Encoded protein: CASSRGAGNTIYF. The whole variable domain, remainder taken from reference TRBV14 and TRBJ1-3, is EAGVTQFPSHSVIEKGQTVTLRCDPISGHDNLYWYRRVMGKEIKFLLHFVKESKQDESGMPNNRFLAERTGGTYSTLKVQPAELEDSGVYFCASSRGAGNTIYFGEGSWLTVV.

CDR3 bases: TGTGCCTGGAGTGCGCCAGATGAAAAACTGTTTTTT. It translates to CAWSAPDEKLFF. The chain is built from TRBV30 and TRBJ1-4; D uncertain. The germline V and J ends were trimmed by 1 base and 6 bases, with 6 bases remaining between them. Per the germline V gene, CDR1 is GTSNPN and CDR2 is SVGIG (reference sequence). This CDR3 region has 12 residues. The complete variable domain, with remaining parts taken from reference TRBV30 and TRBJ1-4, reads SQTIHQWPATLVQPVGSPLSLECTVEGTSNPNLYWYRQAAGRGLQLLFYSVGIGQISSEVPQNLSASRPQDRQFILSSKKLLLSDSGFYLCAWSAPDEKLFFGSGTQLSVL.

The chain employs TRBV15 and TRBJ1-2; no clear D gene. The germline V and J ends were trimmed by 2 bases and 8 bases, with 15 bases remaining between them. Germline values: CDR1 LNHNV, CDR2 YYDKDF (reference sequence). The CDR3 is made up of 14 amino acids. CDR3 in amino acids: CATSRPGSLYGYTF. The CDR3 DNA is TGTGCCACCAGCAGACCAGGTAGTCTGTACGGCTACACCTTC.

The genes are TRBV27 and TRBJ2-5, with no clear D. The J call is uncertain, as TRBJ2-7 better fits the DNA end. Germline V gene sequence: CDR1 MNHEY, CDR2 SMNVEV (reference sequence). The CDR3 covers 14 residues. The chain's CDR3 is CASSFRYNSYEQYF. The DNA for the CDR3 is TGTGCCAGCAGTTTTCGGTATAACTCCTACGAGCAGTACTTC.

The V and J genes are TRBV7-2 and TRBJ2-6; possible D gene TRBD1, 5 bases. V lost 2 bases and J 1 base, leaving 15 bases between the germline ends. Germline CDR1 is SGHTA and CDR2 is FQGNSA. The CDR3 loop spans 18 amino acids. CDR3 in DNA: TGTGCCAGCAGCTTATCAGGGCATCTGATTTCTGGGGCCAACGTCCTGACTTTC. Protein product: CASSLSGHLISGANVLTF.

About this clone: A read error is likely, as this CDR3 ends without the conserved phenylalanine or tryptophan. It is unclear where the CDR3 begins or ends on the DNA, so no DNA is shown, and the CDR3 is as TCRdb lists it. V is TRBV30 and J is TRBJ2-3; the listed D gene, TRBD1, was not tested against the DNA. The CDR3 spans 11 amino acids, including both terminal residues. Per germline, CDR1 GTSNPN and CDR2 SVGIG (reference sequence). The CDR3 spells CAWNIGQGMFL.

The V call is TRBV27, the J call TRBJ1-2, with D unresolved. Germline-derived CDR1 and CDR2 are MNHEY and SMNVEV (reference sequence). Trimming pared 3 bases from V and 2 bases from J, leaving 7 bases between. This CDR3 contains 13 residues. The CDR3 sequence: CASSFEGNYGYTF. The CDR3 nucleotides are TGTGCCAGCAGTTTTGAGGGCAACTATGGCTACACCTTC.

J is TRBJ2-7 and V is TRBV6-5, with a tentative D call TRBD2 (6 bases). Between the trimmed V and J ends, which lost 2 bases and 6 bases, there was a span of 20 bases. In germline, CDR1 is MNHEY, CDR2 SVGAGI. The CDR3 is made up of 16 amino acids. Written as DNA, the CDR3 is TGTGCCAGCAGTTACCGTTCGGGGGTGACCTTTGTCGAGCAGTACTTC. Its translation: CASSYRSGVTFVEQYF.

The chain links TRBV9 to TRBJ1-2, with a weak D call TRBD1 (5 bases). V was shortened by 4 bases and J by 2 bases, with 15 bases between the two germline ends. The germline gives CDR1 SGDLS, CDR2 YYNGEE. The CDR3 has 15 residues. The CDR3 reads CASSPLPGANYGYTF. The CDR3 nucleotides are TGTGCCAGCAGCCCACTCCCTGGGGCAAACTATGGCTACACCTTC.

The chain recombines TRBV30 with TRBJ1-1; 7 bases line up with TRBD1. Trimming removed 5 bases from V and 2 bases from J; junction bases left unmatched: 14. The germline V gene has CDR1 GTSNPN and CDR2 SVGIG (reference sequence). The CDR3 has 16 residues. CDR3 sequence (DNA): TGTGCCTGGGAACGAACCCTCGGGACAGTTAACACTGAAGCTTTCTTT. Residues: CAWERTLGTVNTEAFF.